Listed below are T cell receptor beta chains from one sample, sequenced in a study of blood T cell repertoires in COVID-19. The repertoire was sequenced with immunoSEQ multiplex PCR; TCRdb's copy has only in-frame clones and lacks some. The data show 47,000 or so clones, with approximately 81% seen just once and under 25% held by the top ten. The specimen was peripheral blood. All receptors come from a woman aged 80 or over with COVID-19, enrolled during active disease. CDR3s include the opening cysteine and the closing phenylalanine or tryptophan. D genes are given only for firm matches. Only part of the rows carry a size: once, few, many, or a class if the clone is expanded.

d_gene: -; abundance: -; v_gene: TRBV7-8; j_gene: TRBJ2-1; CDR3aa: CASSTRGSEQFF; CDR3nt: TGTGCCAGCAGCACCCGAGGGTCGGAGCAGTTCTTC
d_gene: -; abundance: -; v_gene: TRBV28; j_gene: TRBJ2-7; CDR3aa: CASHSFSYEQYF; CDR3nt: TGTGCCAGTCACAGCTTCTCCTACGAGCAGTACTTC
d_gene: TRBD2; abundance: -; v_gene: TRBV5-1; j_gene: TRBJ2-1; CDR3aa: CASSPTTSAQAYNEQFF; CDR3nt: TGCGCCAGCAGCCCGACCACTAGCGCCCAAGCCTACAATGAGCAGTTCTTC
d_gene: -; abundance: -; v_gene: TRBV18; j_gene: TRBJ2-7; CDR3aa: CASSRGYEQYF; CDR3nt: TGTGCCAGCTCCCGGGGGTATGAGCAGTACTTC
d_gene: TRBD1; abundance: -; v_gene: TRBV5-1; j_gene: TRBJ1-5; CDR3aa: CASSPQPHRGGSNQPQHF; CDR3nt: TGCGCCAGCAGCCCCCAGCCTCACAGGGGGGGTAGCAATCAGCCCCAGCATTTT
d_gene: TRBD1; abundance: once; v_gene: TRBV7-9; j_gene: TRBJ1-2; CDR3aa: CASSVDRVDF; CDR3nt: TGTGCCAGCAGCGTTGACAGGGTGGACTTC
d_gene: -; abundance: -; v_gene: TRBV7-2; j_gene: TRBJ2-7; CDR3aa: CASSLGLDAYEQYF; CDR3nt: TGTGCCAGCAGCTTAGGGCTAGATGCCTACGAGCAGTACTTC
d_gene: -; abundance: -; v_gene: TRBV7-9; j_gene: TRBJ2-2; CDR3aa: CASSLVAGANTGELFF; CDR3nt: TGTGCCAGCAGCTTAGTGGCAGGGGCCAACACCGGGGAGCTGTTTTTT
d_gene: TRBD2; abundance: -; v_gene: TRBV7-2; j_gene: TRBJ2-7; CDR3aa: CASSLVKSSGRAPYEQYF; CDR3nt: TGTGCCAGCAGCTTAGTTAAATCTAGCGGGAGGGCCCCTTACGAGCAGTACTTC
d_gene: -; abundance: -; v_gene: TRBV24-1; j_gene: TRBJ1-4; CDR3aa: CATGEGEKLFF; CDR3nt: TGTGCCACCGGGGAGGGTGAAAAACTGTTTTTT
d_gene: -; abundance: -; v_gene: TRBV6-5; j_gene: TRBJ1-1; CDR3aa: CASRAGVALEAFF; CDR3nt: TGTGCCAGCAGGGCAGGGGTCGCCCTTGAAGCTTTCTTT
d_gene: TRBD1; abundance: -; v_gene: TRBV5-6; j_gene: TRBJ1-1; CDR3aa: CASSLGQGALSTEAFF; CDR3nt: TGTGCCAGCAGCTTAGGACAGGGGGCGCTGAGCACTGAAGCTTTCTTT
d_gene: -; abundance: -; v_gene: TRBV11-2; j_gene: TRBJ1-1; CDR3aa: CASSHNAGRVRGTEAFF; CDR3nt: TGTGCCAGCAGCCACAACGCAGGGAGGGTTAGGGGCACTGAAGCTTTCTTT
d_gene: -; abundance: -; v_gene: TRBV14; j_gene: TRBJ2-1; CDR3aa: CASRDLLYNEQFF; CDR3nt: TGTGCCAGCAGGGACTTACTCTACAATGAGCAGTTCTTC
d_gene: TRBD2; abundance: -; v_gene: TRBV6-1; j_gene: TRBJ2-5; CDR3aa: CASSEALAGVGETQYF; CDR3nt: TGTGCCAGCAGTGAAGCCCTAGCGGGAGTAGGGGAGACCCAGTACTTC
d_gene: -; abundance: -; v_gene: TRBV11-1; j_gene: TRBJ2-5; CDR3aa: CASSLSWGDYQETQYF; CDR3nt: TGTGCCAGCAGCTTAAGTTGGGGAGACTACCAAGAGACCCAGTACTTC
d_gene: -; abundance: -; v_gene: TRBV7-3; j_gene: TRBJ2-2; CDR3aa: CASSLRSGGRGELFF; CDR3nt: TGTGCCAGCAGCTTACGTTCCGGCGGGCGCGGGGAGCTGTTTTTT
d_gene: TRBD1; abundance: -; v_gene: TRBV28; j_gene: TRBJ2-7; CDR3aa: CASSQDRRSTYEQYF; CDR3nt: TGTGCCAGCAGTCAGGACAGGAGATCCACCTACGAGCAGTACTTC
d_gene: TRBD2; abundance: once; v_gene: TRBV29-1; j_gene: TRBJ2-5; CDR3aa: CSGDGVAGGTYQETQYF; CDR3nt: TGCAGCGGCGACGGGGTAGCGGGAGGAACGTACCAAGAGACCCAGTACTTC
d_gene: TRBD2; abundance: many; v_gene: TRBV12-5; j_gene: TRBJ2-2; CDR3aa: CASGRGTSGTTGELFF; CDR3nt: TGTGCTAGTGGTCGGGGGACTAGCGGAACCACCGGGGAGCTGTTTTTT
d_gene: -; abundance: -; v_gene: TRBV27; j_gene: TRBJ1-5; CDR3aa: CASSLGGFQPQHF; CDR3nt: TGTGCCAGCAGTTTAGGCGGTTTTCAGCCCCAGCATTTT
d_gene: TRBD1; abundance: -; v_gene: TRBV7-9; j_gene: TRBJ1-1; CDR3aa: CASSGRTGRNTEAFF; CDR3nt: TGTGCCAGCAGCGGGCGGACAGGGAGGAATACTGAAGCTTTCTTT
d_gene: TRBD2; abundance: -; v_gene: TRBV11-1; j_gene: TRBJ2-1; CDR3aa: CASRSEPGLAWDEQFF; CDR3nt: TGTGCCAGCAGGAGCGAACCGGGACTAGCGTGGGATGAGCAGTTCTTC
d_gene: -; abundance: -; v_gene: TRBV19; j_gene: TRBJ2-7; CDR3aa: CASSELASYEQYF; CDR3nt: TGTGCCAGTAGTGAGTTAGCCTCCTACGAGCAGTACTTC
d_gene: TRBD1; abundance: -; v_gene: TRBV5-4; j_gene: TRBJ1-2; CDR3aa: CASSRSGTGIGYTF; CDR3nt: TGTGCCAGCAGCCGATCCGGGACAGGGATTGGCTACACCTTC
d_gene: -; abundance: -; v_gene: TRBV6-2/TRBV6-3; j_gene: TRBJ2-3; CDR3aa: CASSYNTDTQYF; CDR3nt: TGTGCCAGCAGTTATAACACAGATACGCAGTATTTT
d_gene: -; abundance: -; v_gene: TRBV5-6; j_gene: TRBJ2-3; CDR3aa: CASSSDYGARSSVAQYF; CDR3nt: TGTGCCAGCAGCTCAGATTATGGGGCTCGAAGTTCCGTAGCGCAGTATTTT
d_gene: TRBD1; abundance: few; v_gene: TRBV19; j_gene: TRBJ1-2; CDR3aa: CASSMDRANGYTF; CDR3nt: TGTGCCAGTAGTATGGACAGGGCAAATGGCTACACCTTC
d_gene: -; abundance: -; v_gene: TRBV20-1; j_gene: TRBJ1-1; CDR3aa: CSARLMTEAFF; CDR3nt: TGCAGTGCTAGACTTATGACTGAAGCTTTCTTT
d_gene: TRBD2; abundance: -; v_gene: TRBV7-2; j_gene: TRBJ2-2; CDR3aa: CASSSQAGGPAGELFF; CDR3nt: TGTGCCAGCAGCTCCCAGGCGGGAGGGCCCGCCGGGGAGCTGTTTTTT
d_gene: TRBD1; abundance: -; v_gene: TRBV28; j_gene: TRBJ1-1; CDR3aa: CASSSHRQGGNTEAFF; CDR3nt: TGTGCCAGCAGTTCCCACCGACAGGGGGGGAACACTGAAGCTTTCTTT
d_gene: TRBD2; abundance: once; v_gene: TRBV6-1; j_gene: TRBJ2-1; CDR3aa: CASSAGLAGSYNEQFF; CDR3nt: TGTGCCAGCAGTGCCGGCCTAGCGGGATCCTACAATGAGCAGTTCTTC
d_gene: -; abundance: -; v_gene: TRBV28; j_gene: TRBJ2-1; CDR3aa: CASTPSKRAVYNEQFF; CDR3nt: TGTGCCAGCACCCCATCCAAGCGGGCTGTCTACAATGAGCAGTTCTTC
d_gene: TRBD1; abundance: -; v_gene: TRBV19; j_gene: TRBJ2-7; CDR3aa: CASSIGDRYEQYF; CDR3nt: TGTGCCAGTAGTATAGGGGACAGATACGAGCAGTACTTC
d_gene: -; abundance: -; v_gene: TRBV28; j_gene: TRBJ1-2; CDR3aa: CASRAGAYGYTF; CDR3nt: TGTGCCAGCAGGGCAGGTGCATATGGCTACACCTTC
d_gene: -; abundance: -; v_gene: TRBV30; j_gene: TRBJ1-4; CDR3aa: CAWSLDSNEKLFF; CDR3nt: TGTGCCTGGAGCCTGGACTCTAATGAAAAACTGTTTTTT
d_gene: -; abundance: -; v_gene: TRBV9; j_gene: TRBJ1-6; CDR3aa: CASSDHRDGSPLHF; CDR3nt: TGTGCCAGCAGCGATCACAGGGATGGTTCACCCCTCCACTTT
d_gene: -; abundance: -; v_gene: TRBV12-3/TRBV12-4; j_gene: TRBJ1-4; CDR3aa: CASSMPGAEKLFF; CDR3nt: TGTGCCAGCAGTATGCCAGGGGCCGAAAAACTGTTTTTT
d_gene: TRBD1; abundance: -; v_gene: TRBV10-3; j_gene: TRBJ2-1; CDR3aa: CAISDRTDRVYNEQFF; CDR3nt: TGTGCCATCAGTGACCGTACCGACAGGGTCTACAATGAGCAGTTCTTC
d_gene: -; abundance: -; v_gene: TRBV7-9; j_gene: TRBJ2-1; CDR3aa: CASSLQGNEQFF; CDR3nt: TGTGCCAGCAGCTTGCAGGGTAATGAGCAGTTCTTC